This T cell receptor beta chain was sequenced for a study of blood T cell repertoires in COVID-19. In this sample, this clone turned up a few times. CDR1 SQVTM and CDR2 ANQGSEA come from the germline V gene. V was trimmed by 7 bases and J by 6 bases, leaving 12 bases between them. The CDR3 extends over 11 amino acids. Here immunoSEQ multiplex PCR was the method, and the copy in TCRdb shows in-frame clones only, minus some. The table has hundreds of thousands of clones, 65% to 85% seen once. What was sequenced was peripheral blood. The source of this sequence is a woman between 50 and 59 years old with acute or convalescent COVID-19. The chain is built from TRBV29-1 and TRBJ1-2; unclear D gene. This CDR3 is CSAYGVNGYTF. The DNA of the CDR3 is TGCAGCGCATACGGGGTAAATGGCTACACCTTC.